This entry lists 10 T cell receptor beta chains sequenced from one sample in a study of T cell responses to AZD1222 COVID-19 vaccine (dated by TCRdb to about 2021). The sample's time point label is to be understood as: baseline before first vaccination. The treatment or condition label, as the study defines it: meningococcal conjugate vaccine given as trial control. Libraries were constructed by the immunoSEQ multiplex PCR assay. TCRdb carries this immuneACCESS record with in-frame sequences only. Its versions omit some clonotypes, under half of them owing to an unresolved V gene in the studies checked, with the rest unexplained. The sample table lists 130,000 to 150,000 clones, about 91% of them with a count of one. The ten largest clones take up about 3.2% of the sample. The sample in question was peripheral blood, obtained on day 0 of MenACWY control vaccination. These receptors originate from an adult in good health.

The genes are TRBV15 and TRBJ1-2; D is unclear. CDR1 is LNHNV, CDR2 YYDKDF, per germline (reference sequence). This CDR3 spans 13 amino acids. The germline V and J ends were trimmed by 0 bases and 7 bases, with 9 bases remaining between them. In nucleotides, the CDR3 is TGTGCCACCAGCAGAGATGTCAGGTCTGGCTACACCTTC. Its protein is CATSRDVRSGYTF.

The CDR3 DNA reads as TGCAGCGTTGAGTTTCCGGGACAGCCTAATGAAAAACTGTTTTTT. It codes for CSVEFPGQPNEKLFF. The rearrangement joins TRBV29-1 to TRBJ1-4, with 7 nucleotides matching TRBD1. V gave up 3 bases and J gave up 3 bases; unmatched junction bases: 7. CDR1 and CDR2 from the germline V gene are SQVTM and ANQGSEA. This CDR3 has 15 amino acids.

This chain connects TRBV18 to TRBJ2-2; tentative D call: TRBD1 (5 bases). From germline, CDR1 is KGHSH and CDR2 LQKENI. Trimming shortened V by 3 bases and J by 5 bases, and 10 bases separated the two germline ends. The CDR3 loop spans 14 amino acids. As DNA, the CDR3 is TGTGCCAGCTCACCTTTGCAGGGAACCGGGGAGCTGTTTTTT. Translated: CASSPLQGTGELFF. The variable domain in full, completed from reference TRBV18 and TRBJ2-2, reads NAGVMQNPRHLVRRRGQEARLRCSPMKGHSHVYWYRQLPEEGLKFMVYLQKENIIDESGMPKERFSAEFPKEGPSILRIQQVVRGDSAAYFCASSPLQGTGELFFGEGSRLTVL.

This chain links TRBV2 with TRBJ2-6; 7 nucleotides align to TRBD1. From germline, CDR1 is SNHLY and CDR2 FYNNEI. J lost 2 bases, V lost 6 bases, and 4 bases had no gene match. CDR3 length: 15 residues. This CDR3 is CASSQDRAGANVLTF. CDR3 sequence (DNA): TGTGCCAGCAGCCAAGACAGGGCTGGGGCCAACGTCCTGACTTTC.

This chain links TRBV5-1 with TRBJ1-1, with D possibly being TRBD1 (6 bases). The ends were cut back, 4 bases at V and 0 bases at J, with 13 bases in the middle. Germline lookup yields CDR1 SGHRS and CDR2 YFSETQ. The CDR3 totals 15 residues. CDR3 sequence reads: CASSVTGKMNTEAFF. The CDR3 DNA sequence: TGCGCCAGCAGCGTAACAGGGAAAATGAACACTGAAGCTTTCTTT.

The rearrangement joins TRBV15 to TRBJ2-1; TRBD1 might be the D (5 bases). This CDR3 spans 15 amino acids. CDR1 LNHNV and CDR2 YYDKDF come from the germline V gene (reference sequence). Trimming removed 1 base at V and 10 bases at J, with 17 bases between. The CDR3 nucleotides are TGTGCCACCAGCAGAGCCTCCTCAGGGTTATACGAGCAGTTCTTC. It translates to CATSRASSGLYEQFF. Using reference TRBV15 and TRBJ2-1 for the parts outside the CDR3, the full variable domain is DAMVIQNPRYQVTQFGKPVTLSCSQTLNHNVMYWYQQKSSQAPKLLFHYYDKDFNNEADTPDNFQSRRPNTSFCFLDIRSPGLGDTAMYLCATSRASSGLYEQFFGPGTRLTVL.

On this clone itself: Compared with germline, one end of the junction differs, possibly owing to a read error. The rearrangement uses TRBV7-7 and TRBJ2-5, with TRBD2 identical over 10 bases. Looked up from germline, CDR1 is SSHAT and CDR2 is FNYEAQ (reference sequence). The CDR3 is made up of 17 amino acids. CDR3 protein: CASSLFPSLAGEETQYF. The CDR3 DNA sequence: TGTGCTAGCAGCTTATTTCCCTCCCTAGCGGGAGAAGAGACCCAGTACTTC.

The chain couples TRBV5-1 to TRBJ2-7, with D uncertain. The CDR3 totals 12 residues. Germline V gives CDR1 SGHRS, CDR2 YFSETQ. Trimming took off 4 bases at V and 6 bases at J, with 11 bases between the two ends. This chain's CDR3 is CASSPLDGEQYF. The CDR3 coding sequence is TGCGCCAGCAGCCCATTGGACGGCGAGCAGTACTTC.

The V call is TRBV19, the J call TRBJ1-1, with D hard to call. Germline V lookup: CDR1 LNHDA, CDR2 SQIVND (reference sequence). V was shortened by 6 bases and J by 7 bases, with 12 bases between the two germline ends. CDR3 size: 12 residues. The CDR3 sequence is CASSHSLFEAFF. DNA for the CDR3: TGTGCCAGTAGCCACAGTCTTTTTGAAGCTTTCTTT.

CDR3 residues: CASSDRAGQGNYGYTF. The CDR3 DNA reads TGTGCCAGTAGTGATCGAGCCGGACAGGGTAACTATGGCTACACCTTC. The rearrangement uses TRBV19 and TRBJ1-2; 8 positions match TRBD1. The V gene's germline CDR1 is LNHDA and CDR2 SQIVND (reference sequence). The V gene end was trimmed by 5 bases and the J gene end by 1 base; junction bases not matched to a gene: 9. The CDR3 contains 16 residues.